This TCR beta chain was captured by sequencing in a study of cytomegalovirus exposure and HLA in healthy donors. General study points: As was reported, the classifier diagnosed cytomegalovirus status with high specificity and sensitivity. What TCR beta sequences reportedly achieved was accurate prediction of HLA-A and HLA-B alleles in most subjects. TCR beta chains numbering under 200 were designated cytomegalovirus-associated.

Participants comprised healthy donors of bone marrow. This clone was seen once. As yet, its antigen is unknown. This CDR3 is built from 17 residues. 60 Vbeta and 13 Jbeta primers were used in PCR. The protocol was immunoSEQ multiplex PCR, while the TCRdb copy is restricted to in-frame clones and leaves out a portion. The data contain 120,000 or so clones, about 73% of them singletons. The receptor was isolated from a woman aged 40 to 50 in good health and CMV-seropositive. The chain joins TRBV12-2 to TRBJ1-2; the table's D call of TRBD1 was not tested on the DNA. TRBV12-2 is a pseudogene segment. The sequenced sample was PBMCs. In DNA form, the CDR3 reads TGTGCAAGTCGCTTAGTGGCCAGGGGGAAAGAAAACTATGGCTACACCTTC. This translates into CASRLVARGKENYGYTF.